This TCR beta chain derives from a study of tumor-infiltrating lymphocytes in primary liver carcinoma (dated by TCRdb to between 2016 and 2019). Concerning the study at large: The five patients, three men and two women aged 30 to 69 years, had hepatocellular carcinoma (four) or combined HCC and intrahepatic cholangiocarcinoma (one). The tumors of the five patients were staged as T1-T3 N0M0, with maximum diameters ranging from roughly 4 to 10 cm. Technical replicate repertoires showed high reproducibility, with mean shared-clone rates about 0.86 and correlation coefficients above 0.95. A total of roughly 35 specimens from 5 patients, comprising about 25 tumor regions, 5 adjacent noncancerous liver tissues and 5 peripheral blood samples, were covered by TCRbeta repertoire sequencing. Each sample produced about 3.65 to 7.13 million productive TCRbeta reads, and read depth showed no significant difference between tissue types. Across five regions of each liver tumor, along with adjacent normal tissue and blood, the study brought together TCRbeta repertoire sequencing, expression microarrays and whole-exome sequencing. To link TCRbeta repertoire diversity with the local molecular phenotype, the approximately 25 tumor region samples were profiled using Agilent mRNA microarrays.

According to the germline V gene, CDR1 reads SGHDN and CDR2 reads FVKESK. The CDR3 sequence holds 14 residues, the cysteine and phenylalanine included. Only CDR3 DNA remains: 42 bases, in frame from the first base. A single count supports this clonotype. Its antigen is not yet known. The junction shows a germline mismatch at one end, possibly a read error. Total RNA and DNA were co-extracted from about 19-30 mg of bulk tissue with the AllPrep DNA/RNA mini kit, without cell sorting. Five patients with histopathologically diagnosed primary liver carcinoma underwent surgical resection in China between November 2015 and 2016. At the time of sampling, the patients were treatment-naive and had chronic HBV infection. Five spatially separated regions were sampled per tumor: superior, inferior, left-lateral and right-lateral poles, plus the tumor centre. Histological examination found more than 85% viable tumor cells in every tumor sample. Each fresh piece of tumor and adjacent tissue was cut in two, with one half stored in RNAlater at -80 degrees C and the other half sent for histology.

A constant-region primer and ProtoScript II reverse transcriptase were used to reverse-transcribe TCRbeta-specific cDNA from 500 ng total RNA. TCRbeta libraries were built with three nested multiplex PCR rounds, a slightly modified ARM-PCR procedure. Each of the first two PCR rounds ran for roughly 9 cycles and used multiplex TRBV1-TRBV30 forward primers together with a Cbeta reverse primer. A final 25-cycle PCR with Deep VentR polymerase added sample barcodes and Illumina adapters. Amplicons of 200-500 bp were gel-purified with a QIAquick gel extraction kit before sequencing. TCRbeta amplicons were sequenced on an Illumina HiSeq 2500 with 250-bp paired-end reads. As for how the authors treated the data: Quality trimming of reads was performed with Trimmomatic v0.33, and paired reads were merged with FLASH v1.2.11 so that full CDR3 sequences could be recovered. V, D and J germline segments were assigned to the rearranged TCRbeta sequences using MiGEC v1.2.1b. VDJtools v1.0.0 computed clonotype statistics and Shannon-Wiener diversity indices. To cut down on sampling bias, every analysis after diversity analysis relied on just the 250 most abundant clonotypes from each sample. The public reads were quality trimmed at Q25 with fastp and then assembled into clones with MiXCR by TCRdb, keeping productive beta chains. Duplicate CDR3 protein sequences are folded into a single record with the most common DNA and genes. For this entry, the V and J calls and clone size follow TCRdb and not the study's own pipeline. The sample data list 95,000 to 100,000 distinct CDR3 sequences, and approximately 70% of these were observed just once. In total, the top ten clones hold 12% of the sample.

Study-wide findings and limitations: Only a few patients were included in the study, and the authors note that the findings should be validated in a larger study. Only roughly 7-25% of top clones appeared in all five regions of a tumor, which suggests that tumor-infiltrating T cells are spatially heterogeneous. Since the samples were bulk and unsorted, there was no way to compare CD4+ and CD8+ T cell repertoires. Only the TCR beta chain was sequenced, which likely underestimates true repertoire diversity because unpaired alpha chains were not captured. Pairs of tumor regions showed greater repertoire overlap (mean roughly 36%) than tumor-adjacent pairs (about 17%) or tumor-blood pairs (about 14%), which is consistent with antigen-driven expansion. Compared with blood, tumors had a significantly larger share of the repertoire taken up by the top 250 clones (p = 0.039).

Specimen: liver tumor tissue from sampling region 2. This specimen's cell subset or site label, interpreted: tumor region T2, inferior pole. The chain is made from TRBV14 and TRBJ1-5; too little of a D gene remains to name it. The receptor's source is a woman aged 60 to 75 with primary liver carcinoma and hepatitis B virus infection. The CDR3 protein sequence reads: CASSQAGTGRPHHF. Here is the DNA: TGTGCCAGCAGCCAAGCGGGTACCGGACGGCCCCATCATTTT.